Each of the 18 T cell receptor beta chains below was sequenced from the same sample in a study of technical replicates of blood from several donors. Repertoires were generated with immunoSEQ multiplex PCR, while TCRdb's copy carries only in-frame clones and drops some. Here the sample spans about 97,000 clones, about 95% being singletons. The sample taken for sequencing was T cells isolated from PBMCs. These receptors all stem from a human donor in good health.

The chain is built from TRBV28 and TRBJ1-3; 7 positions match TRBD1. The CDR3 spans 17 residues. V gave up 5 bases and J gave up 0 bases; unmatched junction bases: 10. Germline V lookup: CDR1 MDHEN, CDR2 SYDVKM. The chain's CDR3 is CASSPGQWVFSGNTIYF. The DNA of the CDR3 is TGTGCCAGCAGTCCGGGACAGTGGGTTTTCTCTGGAAACACCATATATTTT.

The CDR3 spells CASRDRIAGIGEQFF. The CDR3 region has the DNA TGTGCCAGCAGGGATAGGATAGCGGGAATTGGTGAGCAGTTCTTC. The chain recombines TRBV27 with TRBJ2-1, with 8 bases fitting TRBD2. J lost 9 bases, V lost 6 bases, and 13 bases had no gene match. Germline V gives CDR1 MNHEY, CDR2 SMNVEV (reference sequence). The CDR3 totals 15 residues.

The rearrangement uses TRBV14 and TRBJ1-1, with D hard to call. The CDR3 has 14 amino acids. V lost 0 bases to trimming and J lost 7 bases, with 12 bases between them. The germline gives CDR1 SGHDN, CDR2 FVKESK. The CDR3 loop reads CASSQDKETVEAFF. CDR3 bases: TGTGCCAGCAGCCAAGATAAAGAAACAGTTGAAGCTTTCTTT.

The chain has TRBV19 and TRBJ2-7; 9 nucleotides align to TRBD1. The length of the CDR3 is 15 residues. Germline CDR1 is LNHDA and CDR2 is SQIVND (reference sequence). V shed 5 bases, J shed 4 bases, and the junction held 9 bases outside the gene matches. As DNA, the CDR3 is TGTGCCAGTAGTCAAGTACAGGGGGCAGGATACGAGCAGTACTTC. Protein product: CASSQVQGAGYEQYF.

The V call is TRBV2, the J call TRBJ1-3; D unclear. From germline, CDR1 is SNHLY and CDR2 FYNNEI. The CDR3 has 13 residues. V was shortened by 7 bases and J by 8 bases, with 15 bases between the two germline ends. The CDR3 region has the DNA TGTGCCAGCAAGGAGACTTGGGGAGACACCATATATTTT. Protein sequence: CASKETWGDTIYF.

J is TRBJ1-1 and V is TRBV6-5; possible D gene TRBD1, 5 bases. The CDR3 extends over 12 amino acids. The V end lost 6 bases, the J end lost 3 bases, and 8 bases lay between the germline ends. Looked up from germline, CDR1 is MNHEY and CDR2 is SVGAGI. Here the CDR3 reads CASRRQYTEAFF. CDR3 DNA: TGTGCCAGCAGACGACAGTACACTGAAGCTTTCTTT.

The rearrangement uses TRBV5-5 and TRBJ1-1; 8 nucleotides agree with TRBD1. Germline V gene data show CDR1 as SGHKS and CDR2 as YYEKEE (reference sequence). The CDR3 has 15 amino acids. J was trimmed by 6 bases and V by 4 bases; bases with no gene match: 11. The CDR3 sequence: CASSITDRVPPEAFF. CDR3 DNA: TGTGCCAGCAGCATTACGGACAGGGTTCCCCCTGAAGCTTTCTTT. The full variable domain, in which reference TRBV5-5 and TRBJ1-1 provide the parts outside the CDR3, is DAGVTQSPTHLIKTRGQQVTLRCSPISGHKSVSWYQQVLGQGPQFIFQYYEKEERGRGNFPDRFSARQFPNYSSELNVNALLLGDSALYLCASSITDRVPPEAFFGQGTRLTVV.

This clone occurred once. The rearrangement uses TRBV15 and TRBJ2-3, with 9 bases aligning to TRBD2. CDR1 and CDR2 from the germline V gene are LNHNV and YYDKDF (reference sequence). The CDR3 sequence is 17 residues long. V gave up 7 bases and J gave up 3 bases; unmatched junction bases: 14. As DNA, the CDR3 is TGTGCCACCACCGTTGGCGGGAGGGTTCTAAGTACAGATACGCAGTATTTT. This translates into CATTVGGRVLSTDTQYF. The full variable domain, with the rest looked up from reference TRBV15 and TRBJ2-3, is DAMVIQNPRYQVTQFGKPVTLSCSQTLNHNVMYWYQQKSSQAPKLLFHYYDKDFNNEADTPDNFQSRRPNTSFCFLDIRSPGLGDTAMYLCATTVGGRVLSTDTQYFGPGTRLTVL.

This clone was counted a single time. CDR3 region: CASSAGLGSYEQYF. DNA of the CDR3: TGTGCCAGCAGCGCCGGACTAGGCTCCTACGAGCAGTACTTC. The chain links TRBV9 to TRBJ2-7; 7 positions agree with TRBD2. This CDR3 comprises 14 residues. Germline V CDR1 and CDR2: SGDLS, YYNGEE. V dropped 3 bases and J dropped 0; count of bases not matched to a gene: 3. The whole variable domain, remainder taken from reference TRBV9 and TRBJ2-7, is DSGVTQTPKHLITATGQRVTLRCSPRSGDLSVYWYQQSLDQGLQFLIQYYNGEERAKGNILERFSAQQFPDLHSELNLSSLELGDSALYFCASSAGLGSYEQYFGPGTRLTVT.

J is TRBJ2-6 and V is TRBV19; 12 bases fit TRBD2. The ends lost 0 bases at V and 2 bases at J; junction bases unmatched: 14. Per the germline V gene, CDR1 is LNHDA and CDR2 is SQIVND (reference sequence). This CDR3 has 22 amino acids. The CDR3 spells CASSIDFFSRASGRAGANVLTF. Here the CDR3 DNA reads TGTGCCAGTAGTATAGATTTCTTTTCTCGAGCTAGCGGGAGGGCTGGGGCCAACGTCCTGACTTTC.

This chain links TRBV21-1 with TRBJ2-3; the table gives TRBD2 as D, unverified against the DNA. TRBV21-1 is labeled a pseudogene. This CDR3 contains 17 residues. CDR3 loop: CASSKWTSGRFGDTQYF. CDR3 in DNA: TGTGCCAGCAGCAAGTGGACTAGCGGGAGGTTCGGCGATACGCAGTATTTT.

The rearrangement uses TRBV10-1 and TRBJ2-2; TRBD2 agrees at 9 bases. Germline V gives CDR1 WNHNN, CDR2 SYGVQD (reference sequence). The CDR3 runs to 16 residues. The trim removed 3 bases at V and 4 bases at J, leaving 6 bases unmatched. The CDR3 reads CASSDGGRGGTGELFF. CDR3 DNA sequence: TGCGCCAGCAGTGATGGCGGGAGGGGAGGCACCGGGGAGCTGTTTTTT.

The CDR3 bases are TGCGCCAGCAGCTTGCAGGGGGTTGGAACCGGGGAGCTGTTTTTT. Its translation is CASSLQGVGTGELFF. This chain uses TRBV5-1 with TRBJ2-2; 7 nucleotides match TRBD1. CDR3 length: 15 amino acids. Germline V gene sequence: CDR1 SGHRS, CDR2 YFSETQ. V was pared by 1 base and J by 5 bases, with 5 bases of the junction left unmatched.

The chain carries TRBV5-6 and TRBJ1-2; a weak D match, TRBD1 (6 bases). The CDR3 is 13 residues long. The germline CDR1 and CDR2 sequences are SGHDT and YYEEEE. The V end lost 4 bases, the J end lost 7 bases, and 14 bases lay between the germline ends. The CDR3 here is CASSGGGGRGYTF. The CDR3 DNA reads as TGTGCCAGCAGCGGAGGCGGGGGCCGTGGCTACACCTTC.

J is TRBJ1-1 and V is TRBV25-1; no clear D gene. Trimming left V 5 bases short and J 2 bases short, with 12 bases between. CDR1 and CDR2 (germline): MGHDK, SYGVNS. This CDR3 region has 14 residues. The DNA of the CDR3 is TGTGCCAGCAGTCCCCAAAGTACTAACACTGAAGCTTTCTTT. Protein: CASSPQSTNTEAFF.

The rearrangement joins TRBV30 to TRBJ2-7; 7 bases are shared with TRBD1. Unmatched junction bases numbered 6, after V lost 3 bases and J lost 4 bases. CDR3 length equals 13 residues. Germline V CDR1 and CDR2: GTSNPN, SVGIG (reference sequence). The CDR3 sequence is CAWRFPDRYEQYF. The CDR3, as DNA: TGTGCCTGGAGGTTCCCGGACAGGTACGAGCAGTACTTC.

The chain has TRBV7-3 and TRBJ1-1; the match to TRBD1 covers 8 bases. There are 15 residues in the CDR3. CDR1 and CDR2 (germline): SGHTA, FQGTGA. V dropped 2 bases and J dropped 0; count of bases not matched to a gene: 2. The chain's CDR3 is CASSLAGGLNTEAFF. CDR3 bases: TGTGCCAGCAGCTTAGCAGGGGGCTTGAACACTGAAGCTTTCTTT. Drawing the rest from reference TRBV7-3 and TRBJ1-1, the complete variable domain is GAGVSQTPSNKVTEKGKYVELRCDPISGHTALYWYRQSLGQGPEFLIYFQGTGAADDSGLPNDRFFAVRPEGSVSTLKIQRTERGDSAVYLCASSLAGGLNTEAFFGQGTRLTVV.

CDR3 protein: CASSSGLAGVEQFF. The CDR3 DNA reads as TGTGCCAGCAGCTCAGGACTAGCGGGAGTTGAGCAGTTCTTC. The chain has TRBV7-9 and TRBJ2-1, with 13 bases lining up with TRBD2. CDR1 SEHNR and CDR2 FQNEAQ come from the germline V gene (reference sequence). The CDR3 has 14 amino acids. J gave up 9 bases and V 4 bases, and 3 bases lay outside the gene matches.